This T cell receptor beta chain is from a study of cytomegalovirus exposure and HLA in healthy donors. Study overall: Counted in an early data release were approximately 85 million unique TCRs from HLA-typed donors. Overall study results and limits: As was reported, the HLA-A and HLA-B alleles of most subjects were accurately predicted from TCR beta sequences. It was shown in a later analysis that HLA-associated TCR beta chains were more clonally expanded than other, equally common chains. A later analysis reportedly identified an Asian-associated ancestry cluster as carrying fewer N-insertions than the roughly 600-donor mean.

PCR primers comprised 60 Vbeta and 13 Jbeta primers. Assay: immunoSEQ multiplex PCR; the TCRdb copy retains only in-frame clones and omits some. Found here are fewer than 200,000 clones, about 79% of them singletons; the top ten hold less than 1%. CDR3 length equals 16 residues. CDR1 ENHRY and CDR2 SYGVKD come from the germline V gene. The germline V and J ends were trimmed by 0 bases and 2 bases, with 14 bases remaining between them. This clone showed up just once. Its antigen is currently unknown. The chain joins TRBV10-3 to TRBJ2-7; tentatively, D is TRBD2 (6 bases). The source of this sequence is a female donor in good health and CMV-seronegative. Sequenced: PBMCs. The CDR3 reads CAISESAGRGAYEQYF. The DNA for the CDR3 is TGTGCCATCAGTGAGTCTGCGGGGAGAGGGGCCTACGAGCAGTACTTC.